Listed below are T cell receptor beta chains from one sample, sequenced in a study of early T cells in non-severe SARS-CoV-2 infection. Using its own MiXCR run on the 5' RACE reads, TCRdb lists one record per CDR3 protein. Of about 64,000 distinct CDR3 sequences detected, less than 15% appear once; the ten largest clones hold around 4.3%. Sequencing was carried out using whole blood. Source of these receptors: an adult who was a healthcare worker with PCR-confirmed SARS-CoV-2 infection or an uninfected control (not recorded which). The CDR3 runs from the conserved cysteine through the conserved F or W. D genes are given only for firm matches. Some rows mark clone size as missing; the rest say once, few, many or name a class of expanded clone.

CASSDHEQYF	TGTGCCAGCAGCGACCACGAGCAGTACTTC	.	TRBJ2-7	TRBV3-1	.
CASNPRGASGGRDEQFF	TGTGCCAGCAACCCCCGAGGAGCTAGCGGGGGCCGCGATGAGCAGTTCTTC	few	TRBJ2-1	TRBV2	TRBD2
CASSHPGTGSNEQFF	TGTGCCAGTAGCCATCCCGGGACAGGGAGTAATGAGCAGTTCTTC	.	TRBJ2-1	TRBV19	TRBD1
CASSSVLNTEAFF	TGTGCCAGCAGTTCCGTCTTGAACACTGAAGCTTTCTTT	.	TRBJ1-1	TRBV6-2/TRBV6-3	.
CASSIVTSNGQFF	TGTGCCAGTAGTATAGTTACTAGCAATGGGCAGTTCTTC	.	TRBJ2-1	TRBV19	.
CASRTTGEIQETQYF	TGTGCCAGCAGAACCACAGGGGAGATACAAGAGACCCAGTACTTC	many	TRBJ2-5	TRBV7-9	TRBD1
CASSSSGVRADTQYF	TGTGCCAGCAGCTCTAGCGGGGTGAGGGCAGATACGCAGTATTTT	few	TRBJ2-3	TRBV7-2	TRBD2
CASSSGTGMNTEAFF	TGCGCCAGCAGCTCCGGGACAGGGATGAACACTGAAGCTTTCTTT	many	TRBJ1-1	TRBV5-1	TRBD1
CASSSKTGMNTEAFF	TGTGCCAGCAGCTCGAAGACAGGGATGAACACTGAAGCTTTCTTT	few	TRBJ1-1	TRBV7-8	TRBD1
CASRPPGQQNSPLHF	TGTGCCAGCAGGCCGCCGGGACAGCAAAATTCACCCCTCCACTTT	.	TRBJ1-6	TRBV6-5	TRBD1
CASSLVYRSNLFNEQFF	TGTGCCAGCAGCTTAGTTTACAGGAGCAATCTCTTCAATGAGCAGTTCTTC	many	TRBJ2-1	TRBV11-2	.
CASSLTGTVIETQYF	TGTGCCAGCAGCTTGACCGGGACGGTAATAGAGACCCAGTACTTC	.	TRBJ2-5	TRBV7-2	.
CASSLGTGNGYTF	TGTGCCAGCAGCTTAGGGACAGGGAATGGCTACACCTTC	.	TRBJ1-2	TRBV13	TRBD1
CSARDDRSSYNEQFF	TGCAGTGCTAGAGACGACAGGAGCTCCTACAATGAGCAGTTCTTC	many	TRBJ2-1	TRBV20-1	.
CASSPGTRHPYRYNEQFF	TGTGCCAGCAGTCCCGGGACTAGACACCCATACCGATACAATGAGCAGTTCTTC	few	TRBJ2-1	TRBV12-3/TRBV12-4	TRBD2
CATSRKAPLAYGYTF	TGTGCCACCAGCAGGAAAGCTCCCCTCGCCTATGGCTACACCTTC	few	TRBJ1-2	TRBV15	.
CASSSMGLAMGDTQYF	TGTGCCAGTAGTTCAATGGGACTAGCGATGGGAGATACGCAGTATTTT	many	TRBJ2-3	TRBV19	TRBD2
CSVGVTENTEAFF	TGCAGCGTTGGCGTGACGGAGAACACTGAAGCTTTCTTT	few	TRBJ1-1	TRBV29-1	.
CASSLEGRDYNEQFF	TGTGCCAGCAGCTTAGAGGGCAGAGACTACAATGAGCAGTTCTTC	.	TRBJ2-1	TRBV11-2	.
CAWKAKDYGYTF	TGTGCCTGGAAGGCGAAGGACTATGGCTACACCTTC	once	TRBJ1-2	TRBV30	.
CASSPGGSTDTQYF	TGTGCCAGCTCTCCGGGGGGCTCCACAGATACGCAGTATTTT	few	TRBJ2-3	TRBV18	.
CASSPWTENTGELFF	TGTGCCAGTAGTCCGTGGACGGAGAACACCGGGGAGCTGTTTTTT	few	TRBJ2-2	TRBV19	.
CASKGLENTGELFF	TGCGCCAGCAAAGGACTAGAGAACACCGGGGAGCTGTTTTTT	.	TRBJ2-2	TRBV4-1	TRBD2
CSVDTGYNEQFF	TGCAGCGTTGACACGGGGTACAATGAGCAGTTCTTC	few	TRBJ2-1	TRBV29-1	.
CASNIEYNREGGEQYF	TGTGCCAGCAACATAGAGTATAACAGGGAGGGTGGCGAGCAGTACTTC	few	TRBJ2-7	TRBV12-3/TRBV12-4	.
CASSQIQGIGETQYF	TGCGCCAGCAGCCAGATTCAGGGGATTGGAGAGACCCAGTACTTC	once	TRBJ2-5	TRBV4-1	.
CATSRENSYEQYF	TGTGCCACCAGCAGAGAGAACTCCTACGAGCAGTACTTC	.	TRBJ2-7	TRBV15	.
CASSQELFRAGASLAKNIQYF	TGCGCCAGCAGCCAAGAGCTTTTTAGAGCGGGAGCGTCTCTAGCCAAAAACATTCAGTACTTC	few	TRBJ2-4	TRBV4-3	TRBD2
CSARDPAGVSTDTQYF	TGCAGTGCTAGAGACCCAGCGGGGGTCAGCACAGATACGCAGTATTTT	.	TRBJ2-3	TRBV20-1	TRBD2
CSVAGEQFF	TGCAGCGTTGCTGGTGAGCAGTTCTTC	.	TRBJ2-1	TRBV29-1	.
CASSLAATNEKLFF	TGCGCCAGCAGCTTGGCCGCAACTAATGAAAAACTGTTTTTT	.	TRBJ1-4	TRBV5-1	.
CASTDHDEQFF	TGTGCCAGCACCGATCATGATGAGCAGTTCTTC	.	TRBJ2-1	TRBV6-5	.
CASSQGSNTEAFF	TGTGCCAGCAGCCAAGGTTCGAACACTGAAGCTTTCTTT	few	TRBJ1-1	TRBV14	.
CASGQRGKNIQYF	TGTGCTAGTGGACAAAGAGGCAAAAACATTCAGTACTTC	.	TRBJ2-4	TRBV12-5	.
CASRGPTNEKLFF	TGTGCCAGTAGGGGGCCAACTAATGAAAAACTGTTTTTT	.	TRBJ1-4	TRBV6-5	TRBD1
CASSSGETQYF	TGCGCCAGCAGCTCGGGGGAGACCCAGTACTTC	.	TRBJ2-5	TRBV5-1	.
CASSSGGEQYF	TGTGCCAGCAGTTCAGGTGGCGAGCAGTACTTC	few	TRBJ2-7	TRBV6-5	.
CSAGQSGYTF	TGCAGCGCCGGACAAAGCGGCTACACCTTC	many	TRBJ1-2	TRBV29-1	.
CSVDGGASYEQYF	TGCAGCGTTGATGGGGGGGCAAGCTACGAGCAGTACTTC	few	TRBJ2-7	TRBV29-1	.
CASSLAGPYTGELFF	TGTGCCAGCAGCTTAGCGGGACCTTACACCGGGGAGCTGTTTTTT	.	TRBJ2-2	TRBV7-2	.
CASSYRGYNEQFF	TGTGCCAGCAGCTACAGGGGTTACAATGAGCAGTTCTTC	.	TRBJ2-1	TRBV7-2	TRBD1
CASSLVGTANEKLFF	TGTGCCAGCAGCTTAGTGGGGACAGCTAATGAAAAACTGTTTTTT	few	TRBJ1-4	TRBV7-6	TRBD1
CASSQAYGSYEQYF	TGTGCCAGCAGCCAAGCTTATGGTTCCTACGAGCAGTACTTC	few	TRBJ2-7	TRBV3-1	.
CASRPFDELYQPQHF	TGTGCCAGTAGGCCCTTTGATGAACTCTACCAGCCCCAGCATTTT	.	TRBJ1-5	TRBV19	.
CASSYGQGGLNAEAFF	TGTGCCAGCAGCTACGGACAGGGTGGTTTGAACGCTGAAGCTTTCTTT	few	TRBJ1-1	TRBV6-2/TRBV6-3	TRBD1
CSVGTGWDEQYF	TGCAGCGTCGGGACAGGGTGGGACGAGCAGTACTTC	.	TRBJ2-7	TRBV29-1	TRBD1